This TCR beta chain was obtained from a study of blood T cells in healthy people across ages. Study observations and caveats: Diversity of TCR beta correlated strongly with naive T cell percentage. Greater diversity and more naive CD4+ cells were seen in long-lived donors than in aged donors.

Isolation yielded PBMCs, at least 6.5 million per sample, in every case. The germline CDR1 and CDR2 sequences are LNHNV and YYDKDF (reference sequence). CDR3 size: 14 residues. The V end lost 0 bases, the J end lost 2 bases, and 8 bases lay between the germline ends. This clonotype was recorded many times. Its antigen is not known. Sample-barcoded 5' priming and a J-beta primer mix drove a second PCR of about 7 to 11 cycles. A template-switch adaptor with 12 random nucleotides tagged each cDNA molecule. TCRdb reprocessed the 5' RACE reads via MiXCR and lists one record per CDR3 protein. The sample has more than 700,000 distinct CDR3 sequences, 46% seen once.

The chain employs TRBV15 and TRBJ2-7; the D is unclear. This clonotype originated in a man aged 80 or over in good health. Sequenced material: blood. DNA of the CDR3: TGTGCCACCAGCAGAGATCGAACAGCCTACGAGCAGTACTTC. Its translation: CATSRDRTAYEQYF. The full variable domain, completed using reference TRBV15 and TRBJ2-7, is DAMVIQNPRYQVTQFGKPVTLSCSQTLNHNVMYWYQQKSSQAPKLLFHYYDKDFNNEADTPDNFQSRRPNTSFCFLDIRSPGLGDTAMYLCATSRDRTAYEQYFGPGTRLTVT.